The present T cell receptor (beta chain) was sequenced within a study of blood T cell repertoires in COVID-19. Trimming removed 0 bases from V and 0 bases from J, with 15 bases in between. Germline CDR1 SGHNT, CDR2 YYREEE (reference sequence). The CDR3 has 17 residues. TCRdb's copy holds only in-frame clones and misses some; the assay was immunoSEQ multiplex PCR. The table includes just under 150,000 clones, around 83% detected once. This sequence originates from a human donor with acute or convalescent COVID-19. The donor label of this sample is uncertain. The source material was peripheral blood. V gene TRBV5-4 combines with J gene TRBJ1-1, with D possibly being TRBD1 (6 bases). Here the CDR3 DNA reads TGTGCCAGCAGCTTGGTTTGGCAGGGGTTCATGAACACTGAAGCTTTCTTT. Its translation is CASSLVWQGFMNTEAFF.